The T cell receptor (beta chain) described here comes from a study of OX40 agonist ivuxolimab in advanced cancers. As for the study in general: Of mixed ages from about 20 to 85 and averaging about 56 years, the group was approximately 80% male.

Study conclusions and caveats: Also showing low normalized T-cell clonal expansion were some of the nonresponders.

The protocol was immunoSEQ multiplex PCR, while the TCRdb copy is restricted to in-frame clones and leaves out a portion. The table shows 65,000 to 90,000 clones, with 92% occurring only once. A remark on this clone: Its cognate antigen is unknown.

Sample: CD4+ or CD8+ T cells sorted from blood, taken in a trial of the OX40 agonist ivuxolimab. The TCR sequence derives from an adult with an advanced solid tumor such as melanoma, head and neck, liver or kidney cancer.

CDR3 DNA: TGCGCCAGCAGCCGAAAACAGGGGACCAACACTGAAGCTTTCTTT. Protein sequence: CASSRKQGTNTEAFF. The chain is built from TRBV4-1 and TRBJ1-1, with TRBD1 matching over 7 bases. V was clipped by 4 bases and J by 2 bases; unmatched bases: 7. Germline V gene sequence: CDR1 MGHRA, CDR2 YSYEKL. There are 15 residues in the CDR3.